These 10 T cell receptor beta chains came from one sample sequenced in a study of blood T cell repertoires in COVID-19. The table came from immunoSEQ multiplex PCR; TCRdb's copy has only in-frame clones and leaves some out. This sample has about 140,000 clones, with just under 90% found just once. The specimen sequenced was peripheral blood. These receptors were taken from a woman of 80 years or more with acute or convalescent COVID-19.

V and J are TRBV19 and TRBJ1-1; possible D gene TRBD1, 5 bases. Germline values: CDR1 LNHDA, CDR2 SQIVND (reference sequence). V was clipped by 3 bases and J by 0 bases, with 17 bases between them. CDR3 length: 17 residues. The CDR3 bases are TGTGCCAGTAGTATCGGTTCGGGGGGATGGTTGAACACTGAAGCTTTCTTT. Translating gives CASSIGSGGWLNTEAFF.

The rearrangement links TRBV7-2 to TRBJ2-7; the D gene is possibly TRBD2 (5 bases). The V gene's germline CDR1 is SGHTA and CDR2 FQGNSA. Trimming took 5 bases from V and 6 from J, leaving 17 bases between them. The CDR3 is 14 residues long. As DNA, the CDR3 is TGTGCCAGCAGCATGGCAGAGGGATTAGGCGAGCAGTACTTC. It yields the protein CASSMAEGLGEQYF. The variable domain in full, completed from reference TRBV7-2 and TRBJ2-7, reads GAGVSQSPSNKVTEKGKDVELRCDPISGHTALYWYRQSLGQGLEFLIYFQGNSAPDKSGLPSDRFSAERTGGSVSTLTIQRTQQEDSAVYLCASSMAEGLGEQYFGPGTRLTVT.

V and J are TRBV30 and TRBJ1-5; D may be TRBD1 (5 bases). CDR3 length: 14 amino acids. The V and J ends lost 2 bases and 7 bases respectively, with 15 bases between them. Germline lookup yields CDR1 GTSNPN and CDR2 SVGIG (reference sequence). CDR3 in amino acids: CAWSRGLTGQPQHF. In DNA, the CDR3 is TGTGCCTGGAGTAGGGGATTGACTGGACAGCCCCAGCATTTT. The complete variable domain, with remaining parts taken from reference TRBV30 and TRBJ1-5, reads SQTIHQWPATLVQPVGSPLSLECTVEGTSNPNLYWYRQAAGRGLQLLFYSVGIGQISSEVPQNLSASRPQDRQFILSSKKLLLSDSGFYLCAWSRGLTGQPQHFGDGTRLSIL.

The genes are TRBV2 and TRBJ1-2, with a tentative D call TRBD1 (6 bases). Germline V CDR1 and CDR2: SNHLY, FYNNEI. Trimming took off 1 base at V and 12 bases at J, with 21 bases between the two ends. The CDR3 extends over 15 amino acids. The CDR3 loop is CASSEEGQPGASHTF. CDR3 sequence (DNA): TGTGCCAGCAGTGAAGAGGGGCAACCAGGGGCCAGCCACACCTTC.

The V and J genes are TRBV6-1 and TRBJ1-2, with 9 bases matching TRBD1. V shed 3 bases and J 3 bases; nucleotides not matched to a gene: 5. The CDR3 runs 15 residues. Germline CDR1 is MNHNS and CDR2 is SASEGT. CDR3 amino acids: CASSEAGTGYYGYTF. CDR3 DNA: TGTGCCAGCAGTGAGGCCGGGACAGGGTACTATGGCTACACCTTC.

This clone was detected a few times. The rearrangement uses TRBV7-2 and TRBJ1-3; D remains unclear. Deletions cut 3 bases from V and 7 bases from J, with 10 bases between. The CDR3 is 13 residues long. Germline V gene data show CDR1 as SGHTA and CDR2 as FQGNSA. DNA of the CDR3: TGTGCCAGCAGCTTGCGATCGGGGAACACCATATATTTT. Translating gives CASSLRSGNTIYF.

This clone was observed once. This sequence joins TRBV4-3 and TRBJ1-2; 7 nucleotides align to TRBD1. J was trimmed by 8 bases and V by 0 bases; bases with no gene match: 15. The CDR3 is made up of 17 amino acids. The germline CDR1 and CDR2 sequences are LGHNA and YSLEER. The CDR3, as DNA: TGCGCCAGCAGCCAAGAGACAGGGTGGGAAACATCACAGGGCTACACCTTC. Protein: CASSQETGWETSQGYTF.

The chain has TRBV19 and TRBJ1-2; tentative D call: TRBD1 (6 bases). Per germline, CDR1 LNHDA and CDR2 SQIVND (reference sequence). The CDR3 spans 13 residues. Between the trimmed V and J ends, which lost 5 bases and 6 bases, there was a span of 13 bases. The CDR3 sequence is CASSVSHRDGYTF. The CDR3 DNA reads as TGTGCCAGTAGTGTATCACACAGGGATGGCTACACCTTC. Together with reference TRBV19 and TRBJ1-2, the CDR3 gives the full variable domain: DGGITQSPKYLFRKEGQNVTLSCEQNLNHDAMYWYRQDPGQGLRLIYYSQIVNDFQKGDIAEGYSVSREKKESFPLTVTSAQKNPTAFYLCASSVSHRDGYTFGSGTRLTVV.

This clone appeared a few times. CDR3 DNA: TGTGCCAGTAGTATTAGCGGGGGGGCGAATGAGCAGTTCTTC. Translation: CASSISGGANEQFF. V is TRBV19 and J is TRBJ2-1, with 11 nucleotides matching TRBD2. Germline-derived CDR1 and CDR2 are LNHDA and SQIVND (reference sequence). The CDR3 is 14 residues long. The ends lost 3 bases at V and 7 bases at J; junction bases unmatched: 2.

This rearrangement joins TRBV30 to TRBJ1-2; D ambiguous. The CDR3 has 13 residues. Deletions cut 1 base from V and 0 bases from J, with 6 bases between. From germline, CDR1 is GTSNPN and CDR2 SVGIG (reference sequence). The CDR3 DNA reads as TGTGCCTGGAGTGATCAGACTAACTATGGCTACACCTTC. Its protein product is CAWSDQTNYGYTF.